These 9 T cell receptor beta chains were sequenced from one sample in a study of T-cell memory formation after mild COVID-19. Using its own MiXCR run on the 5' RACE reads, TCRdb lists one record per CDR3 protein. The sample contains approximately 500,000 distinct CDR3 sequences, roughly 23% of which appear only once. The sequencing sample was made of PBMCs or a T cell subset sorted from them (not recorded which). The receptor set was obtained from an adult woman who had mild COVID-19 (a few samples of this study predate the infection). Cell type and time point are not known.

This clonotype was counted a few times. CDR3 residues: CASSPPGLADFQSADTQYF. The CDR3 DNA follows: TGTGCCAGCAGCCCCCCGGGACTAGCGGATTTCCAAAGCGCAGATACGCAGTATTTT. The V and J genes are TRBV21-1 and TRBJ2-3; TRBD2 was called by the table and not checked on the DNA. TRBV21-1 counts as a pseudogene. The CDR3 extends over 19 amino acids.

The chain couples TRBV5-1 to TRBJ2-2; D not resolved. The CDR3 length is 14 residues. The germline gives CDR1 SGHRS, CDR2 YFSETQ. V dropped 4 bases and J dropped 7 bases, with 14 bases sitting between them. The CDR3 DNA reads TGCGCCAGCAGCCCCCGACCTTCGGACGGGGAGCTGTTTTTT. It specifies CASSPRPSDGELFF.

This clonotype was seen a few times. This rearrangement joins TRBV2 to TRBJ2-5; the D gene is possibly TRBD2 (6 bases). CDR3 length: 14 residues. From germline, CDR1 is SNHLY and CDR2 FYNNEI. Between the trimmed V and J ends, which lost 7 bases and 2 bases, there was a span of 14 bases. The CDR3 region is CASTSGTWQETQYF. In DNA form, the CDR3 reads TGTGCCAGCACCTCGGGGACTTGGCAAGAGACCCAGTACTTC. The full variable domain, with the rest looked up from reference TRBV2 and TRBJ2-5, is EPEVTQTPSHQVTQMGQEVILRCVPISNHLYFYWYRQILGQKVEFLVSFYNNEISEKSEIFDDQFSVERPDGSNFTLKIRSTKLEDSAMYFCASTSGTWQETQYFGPGTRLLVL.

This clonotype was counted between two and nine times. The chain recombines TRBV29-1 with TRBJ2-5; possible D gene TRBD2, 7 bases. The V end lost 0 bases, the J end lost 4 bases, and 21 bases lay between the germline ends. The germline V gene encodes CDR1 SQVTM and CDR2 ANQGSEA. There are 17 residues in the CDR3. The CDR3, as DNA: TGCAGCGTTGAAGATCGGGGGGCAATTGAGGTCGGAGAGACCCAGTACTTC. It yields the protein CSVEDRGAIEVGETQYF.

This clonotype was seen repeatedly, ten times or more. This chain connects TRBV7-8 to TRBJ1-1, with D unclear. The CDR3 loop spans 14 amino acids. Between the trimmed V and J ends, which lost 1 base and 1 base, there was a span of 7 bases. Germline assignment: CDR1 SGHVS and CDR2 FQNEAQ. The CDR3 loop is CASSLVGKNTEAFF. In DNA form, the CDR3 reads TGTGCCAGCAGCTTAGTGGGAAAGAACACTGAAGCTTTCTTT.

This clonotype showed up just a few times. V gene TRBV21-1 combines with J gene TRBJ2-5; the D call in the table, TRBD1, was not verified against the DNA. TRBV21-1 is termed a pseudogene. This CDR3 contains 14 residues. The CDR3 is CASSKPAARETQYF. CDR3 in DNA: TGTGCCAGCAGCAAACCGGCGGCCCGGGAGACCCAGTACTTC.

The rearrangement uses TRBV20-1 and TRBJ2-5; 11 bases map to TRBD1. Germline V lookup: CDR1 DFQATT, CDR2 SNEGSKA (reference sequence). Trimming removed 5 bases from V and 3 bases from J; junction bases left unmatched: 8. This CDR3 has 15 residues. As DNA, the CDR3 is TGCAGTGCTGACCACGGACAGGGGGCAAAAGAGACCCAGTACTTC. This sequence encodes CSADHGQGAKETQYF.

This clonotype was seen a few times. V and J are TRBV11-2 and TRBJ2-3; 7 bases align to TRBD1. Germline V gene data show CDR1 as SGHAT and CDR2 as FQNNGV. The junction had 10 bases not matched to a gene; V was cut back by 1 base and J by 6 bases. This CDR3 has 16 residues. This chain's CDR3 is CASSLVGVRGSDTQYF. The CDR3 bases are TGTGCCAGCAGCTTAGTTGGGGTCAGGGGGAGCGATACGCAGTATTTT.

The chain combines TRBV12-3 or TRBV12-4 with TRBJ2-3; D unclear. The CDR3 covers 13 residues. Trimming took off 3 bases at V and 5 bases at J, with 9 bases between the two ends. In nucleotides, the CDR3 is TGTGCCAGCAGTTTGTATACCCAAGATACGCAGTATTTT. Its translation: CASSLYTQDTQYF.